This TCR beta chain was profiled in a study of shared clonotypes between healthy human individuals. Replicate sorted-subset PCRs were loaded with around 0.2 ug DNA, 29,000 or so T cell genomes. Per the authors' pipeline: ImmunoSEQ sequences covered only the junction and lacked quality scores; filtering therefore differed. Only in-frame clones appear in the TCRdb table, and some are missing; sequencing was by immunoSEQ multiplex PCR. V, J and clone size were drawn from that table, and D and trimming were deduced from the DNA. Among about 2.4 million clones listed, 93% were seen once. Note on this clone: The antigen remains unidentified.

Study-wide results and limits: Across a handful of donors, naive CD4 shared 5% to 6%, naive CD8 more than 3%, memory CD4 roughly 2.5%, memory CD8 more than 0.35%. Naive subsets typically showed greater estimated richness than memory subsets.

The V and J ends lost 0 bases and 7 bases, in that order; junction bases with no gene match: 0. Germline V CDR1 and CDR2: KGHSH, LQKENI. The CDR3 is 15 residues long. Material for sequencing was naive CD4+ T cells from PBMCs. Described subset: CD45RA+ positively selected. The gene calls are TRBV18 and TRBJ2-1; 13 positions match TRBD2. The receptor's source is a man in his late teens or twenties in good health. Some clones in this sample may be carry-over from other donors' samples. CDR3 in DNA: TGTGCCAGCTCACCACCGACTAGCGGGAGGAATGAGCAGTTCTTC. Translating it yields CASSPPTSGRNEQFF.